Detailed here is one T cell receptor (beta chain). The data were obtained in a study of control samples from healthy donors and cancer patients. This CDR3 spans 14 amino acids. Trimming left V 1 base short and J 1 base short, with 9 bases between. Germline CDR1 is SGHRS and CDR2 is YFSETQ. Profiled with immunoSEQ multiplex PCR; TCRdb holds only in-frame clones, not every one. The table lists approximately 160,000 clones, 93% of them singletons. The material sequenced was blood. The TCR originated in a woman in her sixties in good health. V is TRBV5-1 and J is TRBJ2-7, with a tentative D call TRBD2 (5 bases). The CDR3 reads CASSLMLASYEQYF. The CDR3 nucleotides read TGCGCCAGCAGCTTGATGCTAGCATCCTACGAGCAGTACTTC.